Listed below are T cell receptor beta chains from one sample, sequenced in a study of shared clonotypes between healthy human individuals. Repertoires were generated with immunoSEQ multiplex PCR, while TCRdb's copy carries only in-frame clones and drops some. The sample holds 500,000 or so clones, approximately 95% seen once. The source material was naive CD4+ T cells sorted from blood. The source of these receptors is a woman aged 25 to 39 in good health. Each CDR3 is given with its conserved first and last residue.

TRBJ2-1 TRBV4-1 CASSQVLADYNEQFF
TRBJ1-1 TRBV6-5 CASRIDPHAVAFF
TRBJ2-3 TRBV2 CASSLEAGGADTQYF
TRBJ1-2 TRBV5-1 CASSFRDTLNEGYTF
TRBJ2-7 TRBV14 CASSQDRSSGLYEQYF
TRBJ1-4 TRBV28 CASRLDTGSDNEKLFF
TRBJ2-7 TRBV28 CASSTQGSGKAYEQYF
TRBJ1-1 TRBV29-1 CSVEETEAFF
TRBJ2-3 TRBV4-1 CASSPFPREAWDTQYF
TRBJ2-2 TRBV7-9 CASSLRGSGDTGELFF
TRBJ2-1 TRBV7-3 CASSKTSGSYNEQFF
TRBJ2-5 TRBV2 CASSDGTYQETQYF
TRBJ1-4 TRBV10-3 CAISESGGRGYEKLFF
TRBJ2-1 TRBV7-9 CASSLLTGKSSYNEQFF
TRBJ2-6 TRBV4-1 CASSQDYREAAWANVLTF
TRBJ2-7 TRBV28 CASSSSGSRSYEQYF
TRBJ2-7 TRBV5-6 CASSLGRTETEQYF
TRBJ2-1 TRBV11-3 CASSRTSGFNNEQFF
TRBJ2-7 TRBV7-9 CASSLAGGNEQYF
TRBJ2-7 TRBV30 CAWSVLLADYEQYF
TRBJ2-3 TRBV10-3 CAISGGGTDTQYF
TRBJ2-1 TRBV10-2 CASSGPQQGRDEQFF
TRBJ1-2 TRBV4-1 CASSQPKTGIDYGYTF
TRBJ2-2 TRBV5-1 CASSLDPTSNTGELFF
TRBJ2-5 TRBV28 CASSLWQGGPETQYF
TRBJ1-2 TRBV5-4 CASSGGHPNYGYTF
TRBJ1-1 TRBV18 CASSPRDFGNTEAFF
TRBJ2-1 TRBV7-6 CASSFALAGDEEQFF
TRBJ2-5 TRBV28 CASFPHRDRAKETQYF
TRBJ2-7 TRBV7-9 CASSQRTSTPSYEQYF
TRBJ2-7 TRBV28 CASSFERITSYEQYF
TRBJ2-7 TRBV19 CASSERISYEQYF
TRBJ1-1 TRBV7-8 CASSLGPTTGTEAFF
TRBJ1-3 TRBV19 CASSRDRGSGNTIYF
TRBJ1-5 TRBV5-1 CASSLEGAGNQPQHF
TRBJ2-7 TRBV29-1 CSVARLAELSYEQYF
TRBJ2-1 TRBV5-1 CASRLGGLNNEQFF
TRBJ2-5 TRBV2 CASSDFSQETQYF
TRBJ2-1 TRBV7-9 CASSSTSGPIEQFF
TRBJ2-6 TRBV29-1 CSVVGWDSAGANVLTF
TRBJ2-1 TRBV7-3 CASSLSGNRYNEQFF
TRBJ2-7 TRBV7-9 CASSLVERRGGEQYF
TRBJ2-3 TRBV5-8 CASSLVVLAGAGDTQYF
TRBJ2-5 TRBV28 CASSLLQGKQETQYF
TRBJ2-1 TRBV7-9 CASSLAAALWNEQFF
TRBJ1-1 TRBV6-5 CASKRRRGIAEAFF
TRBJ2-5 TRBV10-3 CAISWGLAGGSGETQYF
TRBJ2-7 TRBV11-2 CASTPEASGSYEQYF